The following is a T cell receptor beta chain sequence with its context. Its antigen is undetermined. This CDR3 is 13 amino acids long. Germline V lookup: CDR1 SNHLY, CDR2 FYNNEI. V gave up 8 bases and J gave up 5 bases; unmatched junction bases: 5. The sample belongs to a study of early T cells in non-severe SARS-CoV-2 infection. In the study overall: Chains were unpaired, as sequencing was done on bulk RNA from unsorted whole blood. Study-level findings and limits: A preference for anti-spike CD8 responses marked VDJdb matching, which missed private and CD4 specificities.

Individual cDNA molecules were tagged with unique molecular identifiers. TCRdb re-called the 5' RACE reads with MiXCR, one entry per CDR3 protein. The table has around 84,000 distinct CDR3 sequences, 9.5% to 13% seen once. Sequenced material: whole blood. The rearrangement joins TRBV2 to TRBJ1-1; TRBD1 aligns across 10 bases. The clonotype comes from an adult who was a healthcare worker with PCR-confirmed SARS-CoV-2 infection or an uninfected control (not recorded which). CDR3 loop: CASAGQGETEAFF. The CDR3 DNA reads as TGTGCCAGCGCAGGACAGGGGGAAACTGAAGCTTTCTTT.